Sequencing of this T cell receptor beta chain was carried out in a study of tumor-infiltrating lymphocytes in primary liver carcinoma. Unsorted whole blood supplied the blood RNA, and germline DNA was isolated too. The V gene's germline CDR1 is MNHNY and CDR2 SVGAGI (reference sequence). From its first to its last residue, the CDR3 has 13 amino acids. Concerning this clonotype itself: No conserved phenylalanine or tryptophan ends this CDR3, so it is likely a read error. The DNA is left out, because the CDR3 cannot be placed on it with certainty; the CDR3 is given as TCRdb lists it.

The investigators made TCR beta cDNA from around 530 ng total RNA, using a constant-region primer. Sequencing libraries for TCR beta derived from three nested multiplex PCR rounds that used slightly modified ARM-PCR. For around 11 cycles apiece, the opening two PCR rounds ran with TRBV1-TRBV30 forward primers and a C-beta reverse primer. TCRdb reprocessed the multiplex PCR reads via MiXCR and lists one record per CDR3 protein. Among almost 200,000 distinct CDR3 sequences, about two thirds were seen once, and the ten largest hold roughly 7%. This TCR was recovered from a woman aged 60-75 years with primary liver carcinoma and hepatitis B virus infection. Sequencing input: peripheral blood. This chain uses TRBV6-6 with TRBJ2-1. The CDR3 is CASSKAEYNEQLI.